This section outlines one TCR beta chain sequence together with its context. Its target is not known. The data are from a study of OX40 agonist ivuxolimab in advanced cancers. Study-wide background: While on treatment, patients had intravenous ivuxolimab at 0.01 to 10 mg/kg every 2 weeks. The eligibility criteria allowed prior anti-PD-1, anti-PD-L1 or anti-CTLA-4 therapy, and approximately 40% had some. Findings and caveats of the study: CD4+ and CD8+ blood T cells expanded clonally by week 6 at 0.1 to 3.0 mg/kg.

The data were produced by immunoSEQ multiplex PCR, yet TCRdb's version contains in-frame clones alone and is incomplete. Counted here are 100,000 or so clones, 70% to 90% occurring once; the ten biggest clones make up around 0.8%. Germline-derived CDR1 and CDR2 are SGHAT and FQNNGV. The CDR3 has 19 amino acids. With 4 bases removed from V and 9 bases from J, the gap between germline ends came to 31 bases. Sample: CD4+ or CD8+ T cells sorted from blood, taken in a trial of the OX40 agonist ivuxolimab. The chain uses TRBV11-2 and TRBJ1-3; no definite D call. The receptor was isolated from an adult with an advanced solid tumor such as melanoma, head and neck, liver or kidney cancer. The CDR3 loop reads CASSYYPPRRAGSSRTIYF. The CDR3 DNA reads TGTGCCAGCAGCTACTATCCTCCCCGGCGTGCAGGTTCGAGCCGCACCATATATTTT.